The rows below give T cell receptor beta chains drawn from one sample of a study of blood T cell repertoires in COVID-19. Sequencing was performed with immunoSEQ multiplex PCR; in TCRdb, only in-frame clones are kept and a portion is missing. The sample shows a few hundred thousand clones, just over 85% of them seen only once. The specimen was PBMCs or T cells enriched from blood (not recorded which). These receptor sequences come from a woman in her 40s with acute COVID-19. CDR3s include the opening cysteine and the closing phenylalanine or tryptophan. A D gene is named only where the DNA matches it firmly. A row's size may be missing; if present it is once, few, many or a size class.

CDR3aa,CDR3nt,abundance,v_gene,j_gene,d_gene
CASSLAGVGNTIYF,TGTGCCAGCAGCTTAGCAGGGGTTGGAAACACCATATATTTT,.,TRBV11-2,TRBJ1-3,.
CASSQTTTDNYGYTF,TGCGCCAGCAGCCAAACTACGACAGACAACTATGGCTACACCTTC,.,TRBV4-1,TRBJ1-2,.
CATSEQGVGTDTQYF,TGTGCCACCAGTGAACAGGGGGTTGGCACAGATACGCAGTATTTT,.,TRBV24-1,TRBJ2-3,TRBD1
CASNVGVPAGYTF,TGTGCCAGCAATGTAGGGGTACCTGCTGGCTACACCTTC,.,TRBV7-2,TRBJ1-2,.
CASSQVLAGREALKNIQYF,TGTGCCAGCAGCCAAGTCCTCGCTGGGCGGGAGGCCCTCAAAAACATTCAGTACTTC,.,TRBV3-1/TRBV3-2,TRBJ2-4,TRBD2
CASRRQALSGNTIYF,TGTGCCAGCAGACGACAGGCCCTCTCTGGAAACACCATATATTTT,.,TRBV5-6,TRBJ1-3,.
CASSQVSSGVPGEQYF,TGCGCCAGCAGCCAAGTGTCATCAGGGGTTCCCGGCGAGCAGTACTTC,.,TRBV4-3,TRBJ2-7,.
CASSGGLAGGVTNEQFF,TGTGCCAGCAGCGGCGGACTAGCGGGAGGGGTTACGAATGAGCAGTTCTTC,.,TRBV11-2,TRBJ2-1,TRBD2
CASSGAQGTGGYTF,TGTGCCAGCAGCGGCGCGCAGGGGACGGGCGGCTACACCTTC,.,TRBV28,TRBJ1-2,.
CASSLEIAQANTGELFF,TGTGCCAGCAGCTTAGAAATCGCGCAGGCAAACACCGGGGAGCTGTTTTTT,.,TRBV7-9,TRBJ2-2,.
CASSQGVASGSYEQFF,TGTGCCAGCAGCCAAGGAGTGGCTAGCGGGAGTTATGAGCAGTTCTTC,.,TRBV14,TRBJ2-1,TRBD2
CASSLGVAVAAGEQYF,TGTGCCAGCAGCTTAGGAGTTGCTGTGGCGGCCGGCGAGCAGTACTTC,.,TRBV7-9,TRBJ2-7,.
CASRETGKTGNTIYF,TGTGCCAGCAGGGAAACAGGGAAAACTGGAAACACCATATATTTT,.,TRBV25-1,TRBJ1-3,.
CASSYYGQGRNEQYF,TGTGCCAGCAGTTACTACGGACAGGGGCGGAACGAGCAGTACTTC,once,TRBV6-2/TRBV6-3,TRBJ2-7,TRBD1
CASSLEFMAGGETQYF,TGTGCCAGCAGCTTAGAGTTTATGGCTGGGGGGGAGACCCAGTACTTC,.,TRBV7-2,TRBJ2-5,.
CASRGLDHNEQFF,TGTGCCAGTCGGGGACTAGACCATAATGAGCAGTTCTTC,.,TRBV19,TRBJ2-1,TRBD2
CASSLPTDTQYF,TGTGCCAGCAGTTTACCAACAGATACGCAGTATTTT,.,TRBV28,TRBJ2-3,.
CASRSRGGEGYTF,TGTGCAAGTCGCTCTAGAGGGGGGGAAGGCTACACCTTC,.,TRBV12-2,TRBJ1-2,.
CASSENYRNEAFF,TGTGCCAGCAGTGAAAATTACAGGAATGAAGCTTTCTTT,.,TRBV6-1,TRBJ1-1,.
CASSSVRAGADTIYF,TGCGCCAGCAGTTCGGTTCGGGCAGGGGCGGACACCATATATTTT,.,TRBV10-2,TRBJ1-3,.
CASSLLAGGVETQYF,TGTGCCAGCAGTTTATTAGCGGGAGGTGTCGAGACCCAGTACTTC,.,TRBV27,TRBJ2-5,TRBD2
CASWGLAGGAANF,TGTGCCAGCTGGGGACTAGCGGGGGGCGCGGCGAATTTT,.,TRBV21-1,TRBJ2-3,.
CASSQGSNNYGYTF,TGTGCCAGCAGCCAGGGATCTAATAACTATGGCTACACCTTC,once,TRBV7-3,TRBJ1-2,.
CASSQIAGRSYNEQFF,TGTGCCAGCAGCCAAATAGCGGGACGCTCCTACAATGAGCAGTTCTTC,.,TRBV4-2,TRBJ2-1,TRBD2
CASSGRGGRSEAFF,TGCGCCAGCAGCGGGCGAGGAGGGCGATCTGAAGCTTTCTTT,.,TRBV5-1,TRBJ1-1,.
CASSPWGQGNYGYTF,TGTGCCAGCAGTCCCTGGGGACAGGGCAACTATGGCTACACCTTC,.,TRBV27,TRBJ1-2,TRBD1
CASSQEGGLAETQYF,TGTGCCAGCAGCCAAGAAGGAGGACTAGCAGAGACCCAGTACTTC,.,TRBV4-2,TRBJ2-5,TRBD2
CASSTGQGLEAFF,TGCGCCAGCAGCACGGGACAGGGGCTCGAAGCTTTCTTT,few,TRBV5-1,TRBJ1-1,TRBD1
CASSQEGRPVETQYF,TGTGCCAGCAGCCAAGAGGGGCGTCCGGTGGAGACCCAGTACTTC,.,TRBV3-1/TRBV3-2,TRBJ2-5,.
CASSDYGTGSYEQYF,TGTGCCAGCAGCGATTACGGGACAGGCTCCTACGAGCAGTACTTC,.,TRBV25-1,TRBJ2-7,TRBD1
CASSLWASGGRETQYF,TGTGCCAGCAGTTTATGGGCTAGCGGGGGGCGGGAGACCCAGTACTTC,.,TRBV27,TRBJ2-5,TRBD2
CASSRGTSDGYTF,TGTGCCAGCAGCCGAGGGACATCAGATGGCTACACCTTC,.,TRBV7-9,TRBJ1-2,.
CASSLGQGGFGETQYF,TGTGCCAGCAGCTTAGGGCAGGGAGGCTTCGGGGAGACCCAGTACTTC,once,TRBV7-6,TRBJ2-5,.
CASSPSDRGHYEQYF,TGTGCCAGCAGCCCCTCGGACAGGGGGCACTACGAGCAGTACTTC,.,TRBV11-1,TRBJ2-7,TRBD1
CATRGVAGTGRGVADTQYF,TGTGCCACCAGGGGTGTAGCGGGAACAGGACGAGGCGTCGCAGATACGCAGTATTTT,.,TRBV15,TRBJ2-3,TRBD2
CASRKQGGSYEQYF,TGTGCCAGCAGAAAACAGGGGGGTTCCTACGAGCAGTACTTC,.,TRBV25-1,TRBJ2-7,TRBD1
CASTTNRGGTEAFF,TGTGCCAGCACTACTAACAGGGGAGGTACTGAAGCTTTCTTT,.,TRBV2,TRBJ1-1,TRBD1
CASSTTSGNVDEQYF,TGTGCCAGCAGTACGACTAGCGGGAACGTCGACGAGCAGTACTTC,.,TRBV6-2/TRBV6-3,TRBJ2-7,TRBD2
CASSLGQGGSPLHF,TGTGCCAGCAGCTTAGGACAGGGTGGATCACCCCTCCACTTT,once,TRBV7-9,TRBJ1-6,TRBD1
CASISQVGLGGETQYF,TGTGCCAGCATTTCCCAGGTCGGGCTTGGGGGGGAGACCCAGTACTTC,.,TRBV5-5,TRBJ2-5,.
CASSKHRGLANEQFF,TGTGCCAGCAGCAAACACCGGGGACTAGCGAATGAGCAGTTCTTC,.,TRBV21-1,TRBJ2-1,.
CASSSLRGGGLNTIYF,TGTGCCAGCAGTTCCTTAAGGGGGGGCGGGTTGAACACCATATATTTT,.,TRBV27,TRBJ1-3,.
CASSSRTGTGATIYF,TGCGCCAGCAGCTCCCGGACAGGGACTGGGGCCACCATATATTTT,.,TRBV5-1,TRBJ1-3,TRBD1
CASSFQQGTGELFF,TGTGCCAGCAGCTTTCAACAGGGCACCGGGGAGCTGTTTTTT,.,TRBV7-2,TRBJ2-2,.
CATSREDRANYGYTF,TGTGCCACCAGCAGAGAGGACAGGGCTAACTATGGCTACACCTTC,.,TRBV15,TRBJ1-2,TRBD1
CASSVRGGAGEKLFF,TGTGCCAGCAGCGTGCGAGGGGGCGCGGGTGAAAAACTGTTTTTT,.,TRBV9,TRBJ1-4,TRBD1
CSVEAWTSGSYEQYF,TGCAGCGTTGAAGCCTGGACTAGCGGGAGCTACGAGCAGTACTTC,few,TRBV29-1,TRBJ2-7,TRBD2
CASTGGQDQPQHF,TGTGCCAGCACAGGGGGCCAAGATCAGCCCCAGCATTTT,.,TRBV6-5,TRBJ1-5,TRBD1
CASSFEGRVSYNEQFF,TGTGCCAGCAGTTTCGAGGGGAGGGTATCTTACAATGAGCAGTTCTTC,.,TRBV5-4,TRBJ2-1,TRBD2
CASSFSPLYEQYF,TGTGCCAGCAGTTTCTCCCCTCTGTACGAGCAGTACTTC,many,TRBV12-3/TRBV12-4,TRBJ2-7,.
CASSLGPGGNTGELFF,TGCGCCAGCAGCTTGGGGCCTGGAGGGAACACCGGGGAGCTGTTTTTT,.,TRBV5-1,TRBJ2-2,.
CASSPRQGENTGELFF,TGTGCCAGCTCACCGCGACAGGGGGAGAACACCGGGGAGCTGTTTTTT,.,TRBV18,TRBJ2-2,TRBD1
CASSQDSGFSSGNTIYF,TGCGCCAGCAGCCAAGATTCGGGATTCAGCTCTGGAAACACCATATATTTT,once,TRBV4-1,TRBJ1-3,.
CASRLPTLYGYTF,TGTGCCAGCAGATTGCCTACTCTATATGGCTACACCTTC,once,TRBV27,TRBJ1-2,.
CASSQGASLNTEAFF,TGTGCCAGCAGCCAAGGTGCTAGCCTGAACACTGAAGCTTTCTTT,.,TRBV4-2,TRBJ1-1,.
CASSQDLTGVGAFF,TGTGCCAGCAGCCAAGACTTGACAGGGGTAGGAGCTTTCTTT,.,TRBV4-2,TRBJ1-1,TRBD1
CASSVDRPPADNNEQFF,TGCGCCAGCAGCGTGGACAGGCCCCCCGCCGACAACAATGAGCAGTTCTTC,many,TRBV5-1,TRBJ2-1,TRBD1
CASSHEVWGDRGRNQPQHF,TGCGCCAGCAGCCACGAAGTTTGGGGGGACAGGGGGCGAAATCAGCCCCAGCATTTT,few,TRBV4-1,TRBJ1-5,TRBD1
CASSLWSSDEQYF,TGTGCCAGCAGCTTATGGTCGTCGGACGAGCAGTACTTC,.,TRBV13,TRBJ2-7,.
CASSLVLSGRVDEQFF,TGTGCCAGCAGCTTGGTTTTGAGCGGGAGAGTAGATGAGCAGTTCTTC,.,TRBV5-5,TRBJ2-1,TRBD2